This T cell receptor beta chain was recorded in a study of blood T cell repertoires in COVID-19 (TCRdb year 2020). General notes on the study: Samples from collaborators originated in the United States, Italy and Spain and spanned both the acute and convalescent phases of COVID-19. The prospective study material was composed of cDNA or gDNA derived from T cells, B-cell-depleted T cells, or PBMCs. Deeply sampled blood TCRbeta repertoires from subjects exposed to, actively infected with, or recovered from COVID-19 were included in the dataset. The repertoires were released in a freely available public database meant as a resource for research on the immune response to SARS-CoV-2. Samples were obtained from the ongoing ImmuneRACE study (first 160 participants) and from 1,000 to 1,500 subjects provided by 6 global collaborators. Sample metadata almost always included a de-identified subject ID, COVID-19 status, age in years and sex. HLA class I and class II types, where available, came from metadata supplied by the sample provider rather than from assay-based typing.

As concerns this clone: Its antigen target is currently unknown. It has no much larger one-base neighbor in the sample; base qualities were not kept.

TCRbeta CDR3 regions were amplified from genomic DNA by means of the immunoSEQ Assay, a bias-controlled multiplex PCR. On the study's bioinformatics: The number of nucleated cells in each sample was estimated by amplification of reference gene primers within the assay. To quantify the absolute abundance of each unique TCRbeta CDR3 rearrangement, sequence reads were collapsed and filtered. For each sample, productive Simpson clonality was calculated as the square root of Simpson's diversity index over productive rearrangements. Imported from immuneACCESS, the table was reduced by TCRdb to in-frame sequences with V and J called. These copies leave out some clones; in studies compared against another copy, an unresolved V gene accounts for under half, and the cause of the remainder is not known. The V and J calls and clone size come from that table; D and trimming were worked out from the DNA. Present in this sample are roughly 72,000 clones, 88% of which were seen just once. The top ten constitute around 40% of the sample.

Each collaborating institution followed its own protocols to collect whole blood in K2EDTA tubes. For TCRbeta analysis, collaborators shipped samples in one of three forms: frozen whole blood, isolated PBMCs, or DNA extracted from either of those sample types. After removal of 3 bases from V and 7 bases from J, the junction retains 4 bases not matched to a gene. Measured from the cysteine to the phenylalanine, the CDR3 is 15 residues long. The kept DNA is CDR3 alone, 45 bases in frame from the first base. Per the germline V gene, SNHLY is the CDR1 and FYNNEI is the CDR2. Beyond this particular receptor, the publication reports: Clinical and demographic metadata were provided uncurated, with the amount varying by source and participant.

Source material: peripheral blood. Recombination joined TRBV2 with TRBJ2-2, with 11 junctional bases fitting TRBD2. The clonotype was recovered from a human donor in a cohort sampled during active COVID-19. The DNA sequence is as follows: TGTGCCAGCAGTGATAGCGGGAGGGTGGTCGGGGAGCTGTTTTTT. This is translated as CASSDSGRVVGELFF.